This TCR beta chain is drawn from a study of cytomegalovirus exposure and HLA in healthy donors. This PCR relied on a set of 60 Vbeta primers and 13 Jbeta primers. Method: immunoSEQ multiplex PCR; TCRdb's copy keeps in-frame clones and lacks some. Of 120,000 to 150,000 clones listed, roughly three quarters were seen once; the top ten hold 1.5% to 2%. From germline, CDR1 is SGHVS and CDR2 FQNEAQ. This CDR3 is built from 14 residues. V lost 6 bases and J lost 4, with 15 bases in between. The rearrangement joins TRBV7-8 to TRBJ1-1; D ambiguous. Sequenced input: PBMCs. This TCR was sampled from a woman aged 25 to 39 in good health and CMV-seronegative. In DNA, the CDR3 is TGTGCCAGCAGGGGTTTCATGGGAGGCACTGAAGCTTTCTTT. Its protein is CASRGFMGGTEAFF.